Following are 20 T cell receptor beta chains from one sample sequenced in a study of blood T cell repertoires in COVID-19. Clones were read by immunoSEQ multiplex PCR, and TCRdb kept only the in-frame ones, dropping some. Among more than 450,000 clones listed, about 85% were seen once. Sequenced: PBMCs or T cells enriched from blood (not recorded which). These receptors came from a woman under 30 who had recovered from COVID-19.

This chain joins TRBV10-3 and TRBJ2-3; TRBD2 matches at 10 bases. Germline V gene sequence: CDR1 ENHRY, CDR2 SYGVKD. This CDR3 has 16 residues. Trimming at V came to 2 bases and at J to 6 bases, leaving 8 bases not matched to a gene. CDR3 region: CAISEGSGGARDTQYF. The CDR3 DNA reads as TGTGCCATCAGTGAGGGCAGCGGGGGGGCCCGTGATACGCAGTATTTT.

The chain combines TRBV25-1 with TRBJ1-3, with 8 bases matching TRBD1. The CDR3 length is 15 residues. Germline V gene lookup returns CDR1 MGHDK and CDR2 SYGVNS. V lost 3 bases, J lost 4 bases, and 5 bases stayed unmatched. The CDR3: CASSDRGLVGNTIYF. CDR3 DNA sequence: TGTGCCAGCAGTGACAGGGGGCTGGTAGGAAACACCATATATTTT.

V usage is TRBV7-2 and J usage is TRBJ1-3; D might be TRBD1 (6 bases). Germline V gene data show CDR1 as SGHTA and CDR2 as FQGNSA. The ends were cut back, 5 bases at V and 14 bases at J, with 16 bases in the middle. The CDR3 sequence is 12 residues long. The CDR3 loop reads CASSLENRDLYF. In DNA form, the CDR3 reads TGTGCCAGCAGCCTTGAAAACAGGGATCTATATTTT. The variable domain in full, completed from reference TRBV7-2 and TRBJ1-3, reads GAGVSQSPSNKVTEKGKDVELRCDPISGHTALYWYRQSLGQGLEFLIYFQGNSAPDKSGLPSDRFSAERTGGSVSTLTIQRTQQEDSAVYLCASSLENRDLYFGEGSWLTVV.

This clone was seen only a few times. This chain joins TRBV5-1 and TRBJ1-6; TRBD1 matches 7 bases. The V gene end was trimmed by 3 bases and the J gene end by 10 bases; junction bases not matched to a gene: 10. The germline V gene encodes CDR1 SGHRS and CDR2 YFSETQ. The CDR3 covers 15 residues. As DNA, the CDR3 is TGCGCCAGCAGCTCGGAGACAGGGCTCGGGTCACCCCTCCACTTT. Its protein product is CASSSETGLGSPLHF.

This chain joins TRBV11-3 and TRBJ2-3, with TRBD1 identical over 7 bases. The trim removed 1 base at V and 2 bases at J, leaving 9 bases unmatched. Germline V lookup: CDR1 SGHNT, CDR2 YENEEA. The CDR3 extends over 17 amino acids. The DNA for the CDR3 is TGTGCCAGCAGCTTAGGACAGGGCGAGGCTTACACAGATACGCAGTATTTT. It specifies CASSLGQGEAYTDTQYF. The full variable domain, in which reference TRBV11-3 and TRBJ2-3 provide the parts outside the CDR3, is EAGVVQSPRYKIIEKKQPVAFWCNPISGHNTLYWYLQNLGQGPELLIRYENEEAVDDSQLPKDRFSAERLKGVDSTLKIQPAELGDSAVYLCASSLGQGEAYTDTQYFGPGTRLTVL.

The sample holds one count of this clone. The chain links TRBV7-2 to TRBJ2-5; 9 nucleotides align to TRBD2. The germline gives CDR1 SGHTA, CDR2 FQGNSA. The CDR3 has 17 residues. The trim removed 5 bases at V and 0 bases at J, leaving 10 bases unmatched. CDR3 sequence reads: CASSPLAGAGYQETQYF. CDR3 nucleotides: TGTGCCAGCAGCCCCTTAGCGGGGGCCGGGTACCAAGAGACCCAGTACTTC.

The genes are TRBV3-1 (or the pseudogene TRBV3-2) and TRBJ2-7; D remains ambiguous. Looked up from germline, CDR1 is LGHDT and CDR2 is YNNKEL (reference sequence). V dropped 1 base and J dropped 3 bases, with 4 bases sitting between them. The CDR3 runs 12 residues. The CDR3 here is CASSQGDYEQYF. DNA of the CDR3: TGTGCCAGCAGCCAAGGAGACTACGAGCAGTACTTC.

The V gene is TRBV6-5, the J gene TRBJ2-2; tentative D call: TRBD1 (5 bases). V was clipped by 5 bases and J by 3 bases, with 13 bases between them. This CDR3 comprises 15 residues. Germline V gene lookup returns CDR1 MNHEY and CDR2 SVGAGI. CDR3 residues: CASSTRDVDTGELFF. CDR3 sequence (DNA): TGTGCCAGCAGTACCAGGGATGTGGACACCGGGGAGCTGTTTTTT.

As regards this clone: A much larger clone lies a single base off, so this may be a read error. The J gene is TRBJ1-1, the V gene TRBV5-1, with D hard to call. In germline, CDR1 is SGHRS, CDR2 YFSETQ. V lost 0 bases and J 1 base, leaving 4 bases between the germline ends. This CDR3 has 13 amino acids. CDR3: CASSLGGNTEAFF. CDR3 coding DNA: TGCGCCAGCAGCTTGGGAGGGAACACTGAAGCTTTCTTT.

The V and J genes are TRBV7-9 and TRBJ2-2, with TRBD2 as a possible D gene (5 bases). The germline gives CDR1 SEHNR, CDR2 FQNEAQ (reference sequence). The CDR3 is made up of 15 amino acids. Trimming shortened V by 5 bases and J by 2 bases, and 12 bases separated the two germline ends. CDR3 DNA sequence: TGTGCCAGCAGCCCCGTCACGGGAAACACCGGGGAGCTGTTTTTT. This translates into CASSPVTGNTGELFF. Variable domain in full (rest from reference TRBV7-9 and TRBJ2-2): DTGVSQNPRHKITKRGQNVTFRCDPISEHNRLYWYRQTLGQGPEFLTYFQNEAQLEKSRLLSDRFSAERPKGSFSTLEIQRTEQGDSAMYLCASSPVTGNTGELFFGEGSRLTVL.

The V call is TRBV19, the J call TRBJ2-6, with TRBD2 as a possible D gene (6 bases). The CDR3 has 17 amino acids. V lost 0 bases to trimming and J lost 0 bases, with 9 bases between them. The germline CDR1 and CDR2 sequences are LNHDA and SQIVND (reference sequence). CDR3 nucleotides: TGTGCCAGTAGTATAGACGGGAGTTTCTCTGGGGCCAACGTCCTGACTTTC. The encoded protein is CASSIDGSFSGANVLTF.

The count of this clone is one. The chain recombines TRBV28 with TRBJ2-5, with D perhaps matching TRBD2 (6 bases). CDR3 size: 13 residues. Germline V gives CDR1 MDHEN, CDR2 SYDVKM. Trimming removed 4 bases from V and 12 bases from J, with 18 bases in between. The CDR3 is CASSSPDGLSEYF. As DNA, the CDR3 is TGTGCCAGCAGTTCCCCGGATGGACTATCGGAGTACTTC.

A note on this clone: This same CDR3 is encoded by further DNA sequences in the sample. The chain recombines TRBV4-2 with TRBJ1-1, with a weak D call TRBD1 (5 bases). V lost 0 bases and J lost 5, with 7 bases in between. Per the germline V gene, CDR1 is LGHNA and CDR2 is YNFKEQ. The CDR3 contains 13 residues. This chain's CDR3 is CASSQERGTEAFF. The CDR3 coding sequence is TGTGCCAGCAGCCAAGAAAGGGGAACTGAAGCTTTCTTT.

This clone was seen only a few times. V gene TRBV27 combines with J gene TRBJ2-1; 10 nucleotides align to TRBD2. Germline CDR1 is MNHEY and CDR2 is SMNVEV (reference sequence). The V and J ends lost 4 bases and 0 bases, in that order; junction bases with no gene match: 9. CDR3 length equals 18 residues. CDR3 residues: CASSSPAGGVSSYNEQFF. The CDR3 DNA follows: TGTGCCAGCAGTTCCCCAGCGGGGGGGGTTAGCTCCTACAATGAGCAGTTCTTC.

This sequence joins TRBV30 and TRBJ1-3; 10 positions match TRBD1. CDR1 GTSNPN and CDR2 SVGIG come from the germline V gene (reference sequence). The CDR3 spans 17 residues. V lost 2 bases to trimming and J lost 4 bases; unmatched junction nucleotides: 11. The CDR3 coding sequence is TGTGCCTGGAGTTCGGGACAGGGGCCTGGGTGGGGAAACACCATATATTTT. It encodes CAWSSGQGPGWGNTIYF.

J is TRBJ1-1 and V is TRBV29-1; tentative D call: TRBD1 (6 bases). Germline lookup yields CDR1 SQVTM and CDR2 ANQGSEA. The CDR3 extends over 13 amino acids. V shed 4 bases and J shed 1 base, with 10 bases lying between them. The CDR3 loop reads CSVAIGGNTEAFF. CDR3 in DNA: TGCAGCGTTGCTATAGGGGGGAACACTGAAGCTTTCTTT.

J is TRBJ2-5 and V is TRBV10-3; 15 positions agree with TRBD2. CDR1 and CDR2 (germline): ENHRY, SYGVKD. The length of the CDR3 is 16 residues. The V segment lost 8 bases and the J segment 0 bases; nucleotides outside the gene matches: 4. The CDR3 sequence: CAIGTSGGFNQETQYF. The CDR3 nucleotides are TGTGCCATCGGGACTAGCGGGGGGTTTAACCAAGAGACCCAGTACTTC.

This sequence joins TRBV9 and TRBJ1-4; TRBD1 agrees at 7 bases. The junction had 7 bases not matched to a gene; V was cut back by 4 bases and J by 1 base. Per the germline V gene, CDR1 is SGDLS and CDR2 is YYNGEE. The CDR3 consists of 16 residues. The DNA of the CDR3 is TGTGCCAGCAGCTATCGTGGGGACAGAACTAATGAAAAACTGTTTTTT. Its translation: CASSYRGDRTNEKLFF.

The chain is built from TRBV7-8 and TRBJ2-5; D is uncertain. Germline V CDR1 and CDR2: SGHVS, FQNEAQ. The CDR3 has 14 residues. V was trimmed by 5 bases and J by 2 bases, leaving 12 bases between them. The CDR3 reads CASSGTEFQETQYF. The CDR3 DNA reads TGTGCCAGCAGCGGAACAGAGTTTCAAGAGACCCAGTACTTC.

This chain links TRBV5-1 with TRBJ2-1; TRBD1 agrees at 9 bases. CDR3 length equals 17 residues. Germline lookup yields CDR1 SGHRS and CDR2 YFSETQ. V was clipped by 4 bases and J by 2 bases; unmatched bases: 10. The CDR3 loop is CASSVNPGQGAYNEQFF. Written as DNA, the CDR3 is TGCGCCAGCAGCGTAAATCCGGGACAGGGTGCCTACAATGAGCAGTTCTTC.